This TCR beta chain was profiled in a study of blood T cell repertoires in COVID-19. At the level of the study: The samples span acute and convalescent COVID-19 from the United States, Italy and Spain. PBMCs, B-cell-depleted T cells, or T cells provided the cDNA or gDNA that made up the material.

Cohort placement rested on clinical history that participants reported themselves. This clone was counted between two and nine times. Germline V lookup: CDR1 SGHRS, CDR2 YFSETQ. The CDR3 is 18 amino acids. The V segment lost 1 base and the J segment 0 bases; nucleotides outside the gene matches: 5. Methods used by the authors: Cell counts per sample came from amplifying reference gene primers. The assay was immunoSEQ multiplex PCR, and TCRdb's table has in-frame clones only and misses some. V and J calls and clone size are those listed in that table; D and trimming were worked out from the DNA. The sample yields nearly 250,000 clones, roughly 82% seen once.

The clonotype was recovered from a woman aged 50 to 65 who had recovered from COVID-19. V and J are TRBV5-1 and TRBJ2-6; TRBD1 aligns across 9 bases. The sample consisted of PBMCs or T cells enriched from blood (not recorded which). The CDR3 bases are TGCGCCAGCAGCTTGAACAGGGGGCTGGCCTCTGGGGCCAACGTCCTGACTTTC. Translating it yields CASSLNRGLASGANVLTF.